This entry lists 12 T cell receptor beta chains sequenced from one sample in a study of OX40 agonist ivuxolimab in advanced cancers. TCRdb's copy holds only in-frame clones and misses some; the assay was immunoSEQ multiplex PCR. The sample yields roughly 70,000 clones, approximately 78% seen once. Sample: CD4+ or CD8+ T cells sorted from blood, taken in a trial of the OX40 agonist ivuxolimab. These receptors originate from an adult with an advanced solid tumor such as melanoma, head and neck, liver or kidney cancer.

V gene TRBV28 combines with J gene TRBJ1-4; no clear D. Between the trimmed V and J ends, which lost 5 bases and 6 bases, there was a span of 16 bases. The V gene's germline CDR1 is MDHEN and CDR2 SYDVKM. The CDR3 loop spans 15 amino acids. CDR3 nucleotide sequence: TGTGCCAGCAGTCCCTTAGGGTGGGCAGATGAAAAACTGTTTTTT. It specifies CASSPLGWADEKLFF.

The V and J genes are TRBV28 and TRBJ2-7, with 13 bases aligning to TRBD2. Germline CDR1 is MDHEN and CDR2 is SYDVKM. Trimming took 2 bases from V and 2 from J; bases not matched to a gene: 3. The length of the CDR3 is 16 residues. The CDR3 protein is CASSLQGLAGTYEQYF. The CDR3 DNA reads as TGTGCCAGCAGTTTACAGGGACTAGCGGGAACCTACGAGCAGTACTTC.

CDR3 DNA sequence: TGTGCCAGCAGGGCTCGAATGGGGGCTGTGGGCTACACCTTC. It translates to CASRARMGAVGYTF. V is TRBV5-6 and J is TRBJ1-2; possibly TRBD1 for D (6 bases). The CDR3 is 14 amino acids. CDR1 SGHDT and CDR2 YYEEEE come from the germline V gene. Trimming shortened V by 5 bases and J by 8 bases, and 19 bases separated the two germline ends.

J is TRBJ2-2 and V is TRBV2; the D is unclear. V gave up 7 bases and J gave up 4 bases, with 10 bases separating them. This CDR3 region has 13 residues. CDR1 and CDR2 (germline): SNHLY, FYNNEI. The CDR3 region is CASIGFSTGELFF. The CDR3 DNA follows: TGTGCCAGCATCGGTTTCAGCACCGGGGAGCTGTTTTTT. The entire variable domain, with the rest obtained from reference TRBV2 and TRBJ2-2, is as follows: EPEVTQTPSHQVTQMGQEVILRCVPISNHLYFYWYRQILGQKVEFLVSFYNNEISEKSEIFDDQFSVERPDGSNFTLKIRSTKLEDSAMYFCASIGFSTGELFFGEGSRLTVL.

This clone was observed a single time. V usage is TRBV5-6 and J usage is TRBJ1-6; 8 nucleotides agree with TRBD1. This CDR3 has 15 amino acids. J lost 9 bases, V lost 6 bases, and 11 bases had no gene match. From germline, CDR1 is SGHDT and CDR2 YYEEEE. The CDR3 region has the DNA TGTGCCAGCACCGGGACAGGAAGTCTCTCTTCACCCCTCCACTTT. It specifies CASTGTGSLSSPLHF.

Comments on this clone: Other DNA variants within this sample encode the same CDR3. The V call is TRBV2, the J call TRBJ2-1; 13 positions match TRBD2. CDR3 size: 14 residues. CDR1 and CDR2 from the germline V gene are SNHLY and FYNNEI. Losses at the gene ends were 8 bases for V and 6 bases for J; bases not matched to a gene: 4. CDR3 protein: CASLLAGGANEQFF. The CDR3 DNA sequence: TGTGCCAGCCTACTAGCGGGAGGGGCCAATGAGCAGTTCTTC.

There are a few counts of this clone. Other DNA sequences in the same sample also yield this CDR3. The chain carries TRBV27 and TRBJ2-2; D is unclear. Germline V gene lookup returns CDR1 MNHEY and CDR2 SMNVEV (reference sequence). The CDR3 runs 13 residues. Between the trimmed V and J ends, which lost 2 bases and 0 bases, there was a span of 1 base. CDR3 sequence: CASSLANTGELFF. For the CDR3, the DNA is TGTGCCAGCAGTTTAGCGAACACCGGGGAGCTGTTTTTT.

This clone appeared a single time. V usage is TRBV29-1 and J usage is TRBJ2-3; D might be TRBD1 (6 bases). From germline, CDR1 is SQVTM and CDR2 ANQGSEA. This CDR3 spans 12 amino acids. Trimming left V 7 bases short and J 5 bases short, with 13 bases between. The CDR3 DNA reads as TGCAGCGCCGGCAGGGGTGAAGATACGCAGTATTTT. As protein: CSAGRGEDTQYF.

This chain uses TRBV5-1 with TRBJ2-1; D may be TRBD1 or TRBD2 (5 bases each). Trimming stripped 4 bases from V and 3 bases from J, with 8 bases between. The CDR3 spans 13 residues. Per the germline V gene, CDR1 is SGHRS and CDR2 is YFSETQ. The CDR3 spells CASSRDLYNEQFF. Here the CDR3 DNA reads TGCGCCAGCAGCCGGGACCTCTACAATGAGCAGTTCTTC.

In this sample, this clone turned up a few times. V gene TRBV2 combines with J gene TRBJ1-3; tentative D call: TRBD1 (6 bases). Germline V gives CDR1 SNHLY, CDR2 FYNNEI. V dropped 2 bases and J dropped 3 bases, with 14 bases sitting between them. The CDR3 loop spans 16 amino acids. The CDR3 is CASSEWGGRNGNTIYF. CDR3 sequence (DNA): TGTGCCAGCAGTGAATGGGGGGGCAGGAATGGAAACACCATATATTTT.

The table lists this clone with a few counts. CDR3 region: CASSAGNNYGYTF. The CDR3 DNA follows: TGCGCCAGCAGCGCGGGCAACAACTATGGCTACACCTTC. This sequence joins TRBV5-1 and TRBJ1-2; unclear D gene. V was trimmed by 4 bases and J by 2 bases, leaving 9 bases between them. The CDR3 sequence is 13 residues long. In germline, CDR1 is SGHRS, CDR2 YFSETQ.

The rearrangement links TRBV2 to TRBJ2-3; no clear D. The CDR3 has 13 residues. Between the trimmed V and J ends, which lost 5 bases and 1 base, there was a span of 7 bases. Per the germline V gene, CDR1 is SNHLY and CDR2 is FYNNEI. The DNA for the CDR3 is TGTGCCAGCAGTAGACTTGGCACAGATACGCAGTATTTT. Its protein product is CASSRLGTDTQYF.